This T cell receptor beta chain was recovered during a study of blood T cells in healthy people across ages. In the study overall: In model experiments, template switching was able to capture about one barcoded beta molecule for every two T cells that were present.

Isolated per sample were at least 6.5 million PBMCs. The second PCR ran about 6 to 11 cycles with a sample-barcoded 5' primer and J-beta primers. Using its own MiXCR run on the 5' RACE reads, TCRdb lists one record per CDR3 protein. The table has 1.5 million to 2 million distinct CDR3 sequences, around 36% seen once; the top ten hold 10% to 12%. With 0 bases clipped from V and 4 bases from J, the junction kept 10 bases outside the gene matches. Per germline, CDR1 MNHEY and CDR2 SVGEGT. This CDR3 comprises 17 residues. The receptor's source is a woman aged 25-40 years in good health. Input material: blood. The J gene is TRBJ1-1, the V gene TRBV6-2 or TRBV6-3, with 8 bases matching TRBD1. The CDR3 coding sequence is TGTGCCAGCAGTTACTCCCCCAGGGGGCAATACGGCACTGAAGCTTTCTTT. Protein: CASSYSPRGQYGTEAFF.